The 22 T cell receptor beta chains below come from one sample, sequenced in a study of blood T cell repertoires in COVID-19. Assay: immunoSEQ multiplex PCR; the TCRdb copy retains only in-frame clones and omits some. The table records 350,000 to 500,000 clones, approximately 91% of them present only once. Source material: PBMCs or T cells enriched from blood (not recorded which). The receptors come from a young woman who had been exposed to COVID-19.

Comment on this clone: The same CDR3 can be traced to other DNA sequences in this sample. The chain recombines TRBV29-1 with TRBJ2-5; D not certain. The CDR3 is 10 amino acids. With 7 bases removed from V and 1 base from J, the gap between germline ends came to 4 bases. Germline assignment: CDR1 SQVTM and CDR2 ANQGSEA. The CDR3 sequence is CSARQETQYF. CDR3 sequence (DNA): TGCAGCGCCCGCCAAGAGACCCAGTACTTC. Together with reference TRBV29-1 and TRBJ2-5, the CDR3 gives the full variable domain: SAVISQKPSRDICQRGTSLTIQCQVDSQVTMMFWYRQQPGQSLTLIATANQGSEATYESGFVIDKFPISRPNLTFSTLTVSNMSPEDSSIYLCSARQETQYFGPGTRLLVL.

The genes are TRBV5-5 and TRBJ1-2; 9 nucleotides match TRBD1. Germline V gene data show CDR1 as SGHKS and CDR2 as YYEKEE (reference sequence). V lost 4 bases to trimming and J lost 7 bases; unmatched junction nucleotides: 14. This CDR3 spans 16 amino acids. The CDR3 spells CASSPVTGQGASGYTF. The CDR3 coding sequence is TGTGCCAGCAGCCCAGTTACGGGACAGGGAGCCTCTGGCTACACCTTC.

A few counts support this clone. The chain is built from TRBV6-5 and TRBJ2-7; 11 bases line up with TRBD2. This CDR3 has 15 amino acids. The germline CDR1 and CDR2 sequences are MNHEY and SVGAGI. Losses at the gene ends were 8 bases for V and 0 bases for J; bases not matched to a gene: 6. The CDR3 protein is CASVAGGRSSYEQYF. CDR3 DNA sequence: TGTGCCAGCGTAGCGGGAGGGCGGAGCTCCTACGAGCAGTACTTC.

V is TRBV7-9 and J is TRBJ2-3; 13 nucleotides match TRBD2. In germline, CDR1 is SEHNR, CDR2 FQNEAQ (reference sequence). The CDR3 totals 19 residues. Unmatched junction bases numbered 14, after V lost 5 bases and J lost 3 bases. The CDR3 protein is CASSPGKGLAGTFTDTQYF. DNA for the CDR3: TGTGCCAGCAGCCCCGGGAAGGGACTAGCGGGGACATTTACAGATACGCAGTATTTT.

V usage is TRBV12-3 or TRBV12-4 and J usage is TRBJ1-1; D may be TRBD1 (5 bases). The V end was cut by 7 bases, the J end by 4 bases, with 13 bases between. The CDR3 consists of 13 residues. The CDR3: CASNLGGSTEAFF. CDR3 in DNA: TGTGCCAGCAATTTGGGGGGGTCCACTGAAGCTTTCTTT.

The CDR3 bases are TGTGCCAGCAGCTTGGCTAGCGGGGGGGCCGGGACCGGGGAGCTGTTTTTT. It translates to CASSLASGGAGTGELFF. The chain has TRBV5-4 and TRBJ2-2, with TRBD2 matching over 12 bases. CDR1 is SGHNT, CDR2 YYREEE, per germline (reference sequence). The CDR3 covers 17 residues. Germline trimming cut 0 bases from V and 5 bases from J; bases unmatched to any gene: 5.

CDR3 loop: CASSLAVIAQETQYF. For the CDR3, the DNA is TGTGCCAGCAGCTTAGCGGTGATAGCCCAAGAGACCCAGTACTTC. V usage is TRBV7-6 and J usage is TRBJ2-5; no clear D. The germline V and J ends were trimmed by 0 bases and 1 base, with 9 bases remaining between them. Germline V gives CDR1 SGHVS, CDR2 FNYEAQ. The length of the CDR3 is 15 residues.

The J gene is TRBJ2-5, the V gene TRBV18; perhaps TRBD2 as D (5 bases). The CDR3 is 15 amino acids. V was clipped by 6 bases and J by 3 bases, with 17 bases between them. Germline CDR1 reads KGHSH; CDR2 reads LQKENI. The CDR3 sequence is CASSPVRDWEETQYF. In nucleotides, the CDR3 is TGTGCCAGCTCCCCAGTCCGGGATTGGGAAGAGACCCAGTACTTC.

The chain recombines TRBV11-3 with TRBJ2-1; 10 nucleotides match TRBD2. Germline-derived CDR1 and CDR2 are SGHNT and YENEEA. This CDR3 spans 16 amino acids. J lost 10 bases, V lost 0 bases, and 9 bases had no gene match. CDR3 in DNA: TGTGCCAGCAGCTTAGAAGGTCTAGCGGGAGAAAGAGAGCAGTTCTTC. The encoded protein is CASSLEGLAGEREQFF. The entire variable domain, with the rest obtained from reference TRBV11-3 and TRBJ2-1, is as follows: EAGVVQSPRYKIIEKKQPVAFWCNPISGHNTLYWYLQNLGQGPELLIRYENEEAVDDSQLPKDRFSAERLKGVDSTLKIQPAELGDSAVYLCASSLEGLAGEREQFFGPGTRLTVL.

The CDR3 nucleotides are TGTGCCAGCAGAGCCGGGGGGGGAGGAATCTACGAGCAGTACTTC. It yields the protein CASRAGGGGIYEQYF. The chain couples TRBV2 to TRBJ2-7; 8 nucleotides match TRBD2. CDR1 is SNHLY and CDR2 is FYNNEI in the germline V gene. Trimming cost V 6 bases and J 3 bases; bases outside gene matches: 10. CDR3 size: 15 residues.

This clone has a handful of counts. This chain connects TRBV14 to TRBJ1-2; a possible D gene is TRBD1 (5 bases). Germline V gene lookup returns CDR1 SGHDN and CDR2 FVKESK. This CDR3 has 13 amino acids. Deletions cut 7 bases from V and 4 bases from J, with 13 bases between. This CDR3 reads CASTVSGGYGYTF. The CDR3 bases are TGTGCCAGCACCGTGAGCGGGGGCTATGGCTACACCTTC.

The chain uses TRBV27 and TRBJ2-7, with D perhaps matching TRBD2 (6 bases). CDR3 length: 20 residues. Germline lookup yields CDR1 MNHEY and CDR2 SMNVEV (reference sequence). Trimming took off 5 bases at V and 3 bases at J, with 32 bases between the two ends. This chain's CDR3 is CASSKYGPRSNAGKDYEQYF. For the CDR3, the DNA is TGTGCCAGCAGTAAATATGGGCCACGATCTAACGCGGGGAAGGACTACGAGCAGTACTTC.

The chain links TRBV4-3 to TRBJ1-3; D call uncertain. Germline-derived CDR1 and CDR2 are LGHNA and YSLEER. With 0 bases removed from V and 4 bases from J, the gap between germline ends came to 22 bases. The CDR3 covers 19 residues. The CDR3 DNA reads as TGCGCCAGCAGCCAAGAACCCCCTGGCCCGACGACTTTAGGAAACACCATATATTTT. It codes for CASSQEPPGPTTLGNTIYF.

The CDR3 nucleotides are TGTGCCAGTAGGGAACCTGGGCAGGGCTACGAGCAGTACTTC. Residues: CASREPGQGYEQYF. The gene calls are TRBV19 and TRBJ2-7, with D perhaps TRBD1 (5 bases). CDR1 is LNHDA and CDR2 is SQIVND in the germline V gene (reference sequence). Trimming took off 6 bases at V and 3 bases at J, with 15 bases between the two ends. The length of the CDR3 is 14 residues.

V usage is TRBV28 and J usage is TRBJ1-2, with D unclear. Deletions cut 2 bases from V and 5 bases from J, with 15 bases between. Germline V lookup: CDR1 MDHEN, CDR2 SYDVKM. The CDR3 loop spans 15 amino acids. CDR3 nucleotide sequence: TGTGCCAGCAGTTTACCCCTGCCGGCCAGGTATGGCTACACCTTC. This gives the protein CASSLPLPARYGYTF.

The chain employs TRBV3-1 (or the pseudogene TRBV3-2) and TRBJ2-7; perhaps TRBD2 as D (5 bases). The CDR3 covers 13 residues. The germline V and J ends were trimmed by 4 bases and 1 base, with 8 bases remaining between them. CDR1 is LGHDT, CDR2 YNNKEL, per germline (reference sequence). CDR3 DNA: TGTGCCAGCAGCCGGAGGCCGTCCTACGAGCAGTACTTC. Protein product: CASSRRPSYEQYF.

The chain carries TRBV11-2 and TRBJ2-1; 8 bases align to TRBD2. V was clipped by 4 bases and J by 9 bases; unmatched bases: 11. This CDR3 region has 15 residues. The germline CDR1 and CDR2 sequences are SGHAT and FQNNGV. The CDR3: CASSSPRAGVSEQFF. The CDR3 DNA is TGTGCCAGCAGCTCCCCGCGAGCGGGAGTGAGTGAGCAGTTCTTC.

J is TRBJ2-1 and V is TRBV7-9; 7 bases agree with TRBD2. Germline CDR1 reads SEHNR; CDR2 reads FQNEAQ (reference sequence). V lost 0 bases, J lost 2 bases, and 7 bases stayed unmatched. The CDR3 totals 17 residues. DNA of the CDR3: TGTGCCAGCAGCTTAGCGCAGGGCGGGAGCACCTACAATGAGCAGTTCTTC. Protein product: CASSLAQGGSTYNEQFF.

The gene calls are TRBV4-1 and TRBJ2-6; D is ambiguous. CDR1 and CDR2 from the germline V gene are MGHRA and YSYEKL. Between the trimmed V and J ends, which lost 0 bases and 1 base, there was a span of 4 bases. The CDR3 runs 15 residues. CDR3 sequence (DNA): TGCGCCAGCAGCCAAGACCAGTCTGGGGCCAACGTCCTGACTTTC. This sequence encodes CASSQDQSGANVLTF.

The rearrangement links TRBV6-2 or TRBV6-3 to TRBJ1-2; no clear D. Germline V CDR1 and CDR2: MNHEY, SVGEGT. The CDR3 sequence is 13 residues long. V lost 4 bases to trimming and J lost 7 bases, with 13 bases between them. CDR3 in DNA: TGTGCCAGCAGTTTGGCCGGACTATCTGGCTACACCTTC. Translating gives CASSLAGLSGYTF.

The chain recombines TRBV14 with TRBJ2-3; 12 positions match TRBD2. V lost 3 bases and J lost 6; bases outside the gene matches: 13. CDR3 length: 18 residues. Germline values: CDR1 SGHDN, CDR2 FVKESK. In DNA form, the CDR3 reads TGTGCCAGCAGCCAGGGGTTTGGGACTAGCGGGTTTTCGGATACGCAGTATTTT. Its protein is CASSQGFGTSGFSDTQYF.

This CDR3 reads CASSEGTSLAYEQYF. The CDR3 region has the DNA TGTGCCAGCAGTGAAGGCACTAGCCTTGCCTACGAGCAGTACTTC. The chain combines TRBV2 with TRBJ2-7, with a weak D call TRBD2 (6 bases). The CDR3 runs 15 residues. The V end was cut by 1 base, the J end by 2 bases, with 12 bases between. Germline CDR1 reads SNHLY; CDR2 reads FYNNEI.